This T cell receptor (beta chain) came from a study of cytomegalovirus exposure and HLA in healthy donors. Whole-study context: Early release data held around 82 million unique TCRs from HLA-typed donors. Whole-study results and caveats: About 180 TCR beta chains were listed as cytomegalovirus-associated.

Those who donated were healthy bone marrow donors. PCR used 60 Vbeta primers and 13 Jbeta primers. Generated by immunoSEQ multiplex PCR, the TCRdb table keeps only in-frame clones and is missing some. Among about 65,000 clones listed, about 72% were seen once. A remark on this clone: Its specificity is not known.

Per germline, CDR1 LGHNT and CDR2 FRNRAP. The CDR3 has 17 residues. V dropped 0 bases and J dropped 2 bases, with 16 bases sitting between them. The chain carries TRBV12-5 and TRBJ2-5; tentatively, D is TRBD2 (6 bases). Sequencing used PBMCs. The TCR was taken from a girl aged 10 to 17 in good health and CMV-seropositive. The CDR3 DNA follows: TGTGCTAGTGGTTTGGTAACGGGAGCGGGTCCGCAAGAGACCCAGTACTTC. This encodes CASGLVTGAGPQETQYF.